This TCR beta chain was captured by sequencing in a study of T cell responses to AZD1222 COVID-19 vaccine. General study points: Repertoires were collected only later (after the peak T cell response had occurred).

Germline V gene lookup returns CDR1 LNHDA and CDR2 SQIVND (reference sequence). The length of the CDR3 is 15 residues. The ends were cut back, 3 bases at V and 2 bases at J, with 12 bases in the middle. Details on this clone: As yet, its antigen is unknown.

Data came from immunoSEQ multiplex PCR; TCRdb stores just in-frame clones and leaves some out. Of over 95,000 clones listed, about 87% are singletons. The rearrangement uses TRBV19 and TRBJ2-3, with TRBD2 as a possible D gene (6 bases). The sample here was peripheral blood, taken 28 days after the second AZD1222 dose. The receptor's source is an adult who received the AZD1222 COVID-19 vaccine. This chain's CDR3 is CASSMRDLLTDTQYF. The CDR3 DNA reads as TGTGCCAGTAGTATGAGGGACTTACTCACAGATACGCAGTATTTT.